Following are 4 T cell receptor beta chains from one sample sequenced in a study of T-cell reconstitution after alpha-beta-depleted transplantation in children. During its preparation, the TCRbeta library received unique molecular identifiers. TCRdb processed the PCR reads anew with MiXCR; each CDR3 protein has one entry. The table shows about 360,000 distinct CDR3 sequences, with more than 10% occurring only once. Sequencing used PBMCs, obtained from the stem cell graft. Every receptor here comes from a human donor who donated a stem cell graft to a child with Fanconi anemia.

The gene calls are TRBV10-3 and TRBJ2-7; D may be TRBD1 (6 bases). V lost 6 bases and J 2 bases, leaving 11 bases between the germline ends. The CDR3 is 13 amino acids. Germline CDR1 and CDR2: ENHRY and SYGVKD. In DNA, the CDR3 is TGTGCCATCAGCAACCAGGGGCCCTACGAGCAGTACGTC. Protein: CAISNQGPYEQYV.

The V gene is TRBV29-1, the J gene TRBJ2-3; 7 nucleotides agree with TRBD2. The germline V gene has CDR1 SQVTM and CDR2 ANQGSEA. The CDR3 sequence is 14 residues long. Unmatched junction bases numbered 5, after V lost 2 bases and J lost 3 bases. CDR3 residues: CSVETGEGTDTQYF. The CDR3 nucleotides read TGCAGCGTTGAAACGGGGGAGGGTACAGATACGCAGTATTTT.

The V call is TRBV11-2, the J call TRBJ2-3; 14 nucleotides line up with TRBD2. This CDR3 is built from 17 residues. The germline V gene has CDR1 SGHAT and CDR2 FQNNGV. Trimming removed 0 bases from V and 3 bases from J; junction bases left unmatched: 2. The CDR3 DNA is TGTGCCAGCAGCTTAGACAGGACTAGCGGGGGGACAGATACGCAGTATTTT. It specifies CASSLDRTSGGTDTQYF.

The rearrangement uses TRBV4-2 and TRBJ1-6; TRBD1 agrees at 8 bases. CDR1 LGHNA and CDR2 YNFKEQ come from the germline V gene. This CDR3 is built from 14 residues. J gave up 7 bases and V 4 bases, and 3 bases lay outside the gene matches. The CDR3 loop reads CASSLRDRNSPLHF. In DNA form, the CDR3 reads TGTGCCAGCAGCCTCCGGGACAGGAATTCACCCCTCCACTTT.